These 9 T cell receptor beta chains originate from one sample sequenced in a study of T-cell memory formation after mild COVID-19. TCRdb itself ran the 5' RACE reads through MiXCR, one entry per CDR3 protein. Among 13,000 or so distinct CDR3 sequences listed, 9.5% to 15% were seen once. The sample comprised PBMCs or a T cell subset sorted from them (not recorded which). Receptor source: an adult woman who had mild COVID-19 (a few samples of this study predate the infection). Cell type and time point are not known.

This clonotype is classed as medium-sized. The chain has TRBV10-3 and TRBJ2-1, with D possibly TRBD2 on 5 matching bases. This CDR3 spans 16 amino acids. Germline V gives CDR1 ENHRY, CDR2 SYGVKD. Trimming shortened V by 6 bases and J by 0 bases, and 15 bases separated the two germline ends. The CDR3 nucleotides are TGTGCCATCAGAGAATCGCGGGTGAGCTCCTACAATGAGCAGTTCTTC. This encodes CAIRESRVSSYNEQFF.

J is TRBJ1-6 and V is TRBV19; TRBD1 is a possible D gene (5 bases). The V and J ends lost 3 bases and 7 bases respectively, with 10 bases between them. This CDR3 spans 14 amino acids. The germline gives CDR1 LNHDA, CDR2 SQIVND (reference sequence). Written as DNA, the CDR3 is TGTGCCAGTAGTATGCAGCCAGGGAATTCACCCCTCCACTTT. Residues: CASSMQPGNSPLHF.

This clonotype was seen many times. The chain has TRBV29-1 and TRBJ2-7, with a tentative D call TRBD2 (5 bases). V was trimmed by 4 bases and J by 7 bases, leaving 20 bases between them. Looked up from germline, CDR1 is SQVTM and CDR2 is ANQGSEA. The CDR3 has 14 residues. The CDR3 is CSVVEVLPRDEQYF. The CDR3 coding sequence is TGCAGCGTTGTGGAGGTCCTTCCTCGGGATGAGCAGTACTTC.

This clonotype was picked up many times. The chain employs TRBV7-6 and TRBJ1-2, with D perhaps TRBD1 (5 bases). Germline CDR1 SGHVS, CDR2 FNYEAQ. CDR3 length equals 14 residues. V lost 2 bases and J 4 bases, leaving 11 bases between the germline ends. In nucleotides, the CDR3 is TGTGCCAGCAGCTTAAACCAGGGAATCTATGGCTACACCTTC. It is translated as CASSLNQGIYGYTF.

This clonotype was found many times. The V and J genes are TRBV25-1 and TRBJ1-4; no definite D call. V was cut by 5 bases and J by 0 bases, with 10 bases left in between. From germline, CDR1 is MGHDK and CDR2 SYGVNS. CDR3 length: 15 residues. CDR3 sequence reads: CASSPYGATNEKLFF. CDR3 coding DNA: TGTGCCAGCAGTCCGTACGGAGCAACTAATGAAAAACTGTTTTTT.

This clonotype has more than one count but fewer than ten. This sequence joins TRBV6-6 and TRBJ2-7; possibly TRBD1 for D (5 bases). The CDR3 extends over 13 amino acids. CDR1 MNHNY and CDR2 SVGAGI come from the germline V gene (reference sequence). The V and J ends lost 5 bases and 2 bases respectively, with 10 bases between them. CDR3 loop: CASSPPTAYEQYF. CDR3 nucleotides: TGTGCCAGCAGTCCCCCGACAGCCTACGAGCAGTACTTC.

This clonotype was counted at least ten times. J is TRBJ1-1 and V is TRBV29-1, with D perhaps matching TRBD1 (5 bases). V lost 7 bases, J lost 6 bases, and 6 bases lay in between. Germline V gene sequence: CDR1 SQVTM, CDR2 ANQGSEA. The CDR3 consists of 9 residues. The CDR3 loop is CSEGPEAFF. CDR3 nucleotides: TGCAGCGAGGGGCCTGAAGCTTTCTTT.

This clonotype was seen many times. The V and J genes are TRBV6-6 and TRBJ2-3; 7 positions match TRBD2. The CDR3 consists of 13 residues. Unmatched junction bases numbered 6, after V lost 6 bases and J lost 6 bases. Per germline, CDR1 MNHNY and CDR2 SVGAGI (reference sequence). CDR3 sequence reads: CASSLWGGDTQYF. For the CDR3, the DNA is TGTGCCAGCAGCCTGTGGGGGGGTGATACGCAGTATTTT.

This clonotype has at least ten counts. The chain combines TRBV6-5 with TRBJ1-1; perhaps TRBD1 as D (5 bases). The V gene lost 2 bases and the J gene lost 3 bases, with 7 bases spanning the gap. Germline V gene data show CDR1 as MNHEY and CDR2 as SVGAGI. The CDR3 consists of 13 residues. The CDR3 is CASSYGGDTEAFF. The CDR3 DNA reads as TGTGCCAGCAGTTACGGGGGGGACACTGAAGCTTTCTTT.